The present T cell receptor beta chain was sequenced within a study of blood T cells in healthy people across ages. General study results and limits: Older age went with lower TCR beta diversity per million T cells, in a roughly linear way.

In the case of this clonotype: The target antigen is unknown.

The CDR3 runs 14 residues. Germline assignment: CDR1 LGHNA and CDR2 YSLEER. The ends were cut back, 1 base at V and 3 bases at J, with 9 bases in the middle. Each donor's blood draw was approximately 10 milliliters of peripheral blood. Alongside a J-beta primer mix, a sample-barcoded 5' primer served in a second PCR lasting about 7 to 11 cycles. Each sample provided no less than 2.5 million CDR3-containing paired-end reads. TCRdb redid the calling of the 5' RACE reads with MiXCR, one entry per CDR3 protein. The table includes 1.5 million to 2 million distinct CDR3 sequences, 28% detected once. The genes are TRBV4-3 and TRBJ1-1; D remains unclear. Sample: blood. This clonotype was sampled from a woman between 25 and 40 years old in good health. CDR3 in DNA: TGCGCCAGCAGCCAAGGAGGGAAGGACACTGAAGCTTTCTTT. It translates to CASSQGGKDTEAFF.